This TCR beta chain was sequenced in a study of cytomegalovirus exposure and HLA in healthy donors. V shed 5 bases and J 0 bases; nucleotides not matched to a gene: 6. The germline CDR1 and CDR2 sequences are SGHRS and YFSETQ. The CDR3 is 15 residues long. Study conclusions and caveats: Some V segments could not be told apart, so they were left out, TRBV6-2 and TRBV6-3 among them. A later analysis linked a missense DCLRE1C variant to TCR beta V- and J-gene trimming.

All donors participated as healthy donors of bone marrow. Despite likely unrecorded immune exposures, the donors were nominally healthy at the time of sampling. Researchers ran the PCR with 60 Vbeta and 13 Jbeta primers. The data were produced by immunoSEQ multiplex PCR, yet TCRdb's version contains in-frame clones alone and is incomplete. The data hold around 150,000 clones, with 80% to 90% observed a single time. A word on this clone: Antigen specificity is unknown.

The sequence came from a woman aged 25 to 39 in good health and CMV-seropositive. J is TRBJ2-3 and V is TRBV5-1; 7 bases agree with TRBD1. The sequenced material came from PBMCs. Written as DNA, the CDR3 is TGCGCCAGCAGTCCCGGGACAGCGAGCACAGATACGCAGTATTTT. Its protein product is CASSPGTASTDTQYF.